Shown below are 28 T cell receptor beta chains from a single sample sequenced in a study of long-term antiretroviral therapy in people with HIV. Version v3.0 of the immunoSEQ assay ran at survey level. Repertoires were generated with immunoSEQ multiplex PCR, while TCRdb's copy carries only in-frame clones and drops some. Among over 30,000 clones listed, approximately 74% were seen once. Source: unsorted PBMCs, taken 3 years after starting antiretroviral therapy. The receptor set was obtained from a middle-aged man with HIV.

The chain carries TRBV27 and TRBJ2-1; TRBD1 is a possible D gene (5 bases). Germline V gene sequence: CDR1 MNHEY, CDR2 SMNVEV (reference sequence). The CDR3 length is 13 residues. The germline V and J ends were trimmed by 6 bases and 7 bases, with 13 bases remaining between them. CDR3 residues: CASSLGAANEQFF. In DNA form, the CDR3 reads TGTGCCAGCAGCTTAGGGGCAGCTAATGAGCAGTTCTTC.

CDR3 sequence: CASSLTASYEQYF. CDR3 nucleotide sequence: TGTGCCAGCAGTTTAACAGCCTCCTACGAGCAGTACTTC. The chain joins TRBV28 to TRBJ2-7; D not resolved. Germline CDR1 reads MDHEN; CDR2 reads SYDVKM. The CDR3 consists of 13 residues. V lost 2 bases and J 0 bases, leaving 5 bases between the germline ends.

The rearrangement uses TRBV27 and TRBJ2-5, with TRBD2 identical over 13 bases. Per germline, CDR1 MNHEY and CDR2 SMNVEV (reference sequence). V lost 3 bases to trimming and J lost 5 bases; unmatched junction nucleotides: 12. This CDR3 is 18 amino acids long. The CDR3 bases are TGTGCCAGCAGTTTTACTAGCGGGAGGGGATTTTCTTGGGAGACCCAGTACTTC. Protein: CASSFTSGRGFSWETQYF.

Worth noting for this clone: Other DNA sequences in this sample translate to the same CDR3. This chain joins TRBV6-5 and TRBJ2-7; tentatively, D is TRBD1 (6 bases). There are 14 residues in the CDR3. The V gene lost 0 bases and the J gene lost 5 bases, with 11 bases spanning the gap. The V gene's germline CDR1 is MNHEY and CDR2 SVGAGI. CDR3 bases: TGTGCCAGCAGTTACTCCCGGGACAATAACGAGCAGTACTTC. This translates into CASSYSRDNNEQYF.

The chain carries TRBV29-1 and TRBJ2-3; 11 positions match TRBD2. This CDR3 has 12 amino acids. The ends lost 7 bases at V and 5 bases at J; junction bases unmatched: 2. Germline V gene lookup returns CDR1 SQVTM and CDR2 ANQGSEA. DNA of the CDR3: TGCAGCGCGCTAGCGGGAGGAGATACGCAGTATTTT. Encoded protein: CSALAGGDTQYF.

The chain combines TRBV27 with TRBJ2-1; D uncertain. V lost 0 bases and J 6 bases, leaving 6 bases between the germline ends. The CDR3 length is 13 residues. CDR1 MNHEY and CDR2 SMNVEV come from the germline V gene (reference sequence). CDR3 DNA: TGTGCCAGCAGTTTATCAGAGATCAATGAGCAGTTCTTC. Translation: CASSLSEINEQFF.

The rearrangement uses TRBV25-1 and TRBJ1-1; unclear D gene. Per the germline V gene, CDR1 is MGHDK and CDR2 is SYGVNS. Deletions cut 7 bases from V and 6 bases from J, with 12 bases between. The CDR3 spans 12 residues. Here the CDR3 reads CASKMEKAEAFF. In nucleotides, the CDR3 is TGTGCCAGCAAGATGGAGAAGGCTGAAGCTTTCTTT.

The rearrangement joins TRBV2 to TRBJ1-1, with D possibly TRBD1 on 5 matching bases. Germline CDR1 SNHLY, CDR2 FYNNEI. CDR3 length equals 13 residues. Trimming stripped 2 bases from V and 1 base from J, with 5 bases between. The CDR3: CASSEQGNTEAFF. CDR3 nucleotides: TGTGCCAGCAGTGAACAGGGGAACACTGAAGCTTTCTTT. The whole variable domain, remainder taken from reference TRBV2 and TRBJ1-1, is EPEVTQTPSHQVTQMGQEVILRCVPISNHLYFYWYRQILGQKVEFLVSFYNNEISEKSEIFDDQFSVERPDGSNFTLKIRSTKLEDSAMYFCASSEQGNTEAFFGQGTRLTVV.

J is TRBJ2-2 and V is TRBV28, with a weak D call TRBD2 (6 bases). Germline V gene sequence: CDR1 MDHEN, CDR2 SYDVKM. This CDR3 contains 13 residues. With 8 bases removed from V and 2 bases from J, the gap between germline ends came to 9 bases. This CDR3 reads CASGGVNTGELFF. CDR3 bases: TGTGCCAGCGGAGGGGTTAACACCGGGGAGCTGTTTTTT. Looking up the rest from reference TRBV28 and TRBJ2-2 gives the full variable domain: DVKVTQSSRYLVKRTGEKVFLECVQDMDHENMFWYRQDPGLGLRLIYFSYDVKMKEKGDIPEGYSVSREKKERFSLILESASTNQTSMYLCASGGVNTGELFFGEGSRLTVL.

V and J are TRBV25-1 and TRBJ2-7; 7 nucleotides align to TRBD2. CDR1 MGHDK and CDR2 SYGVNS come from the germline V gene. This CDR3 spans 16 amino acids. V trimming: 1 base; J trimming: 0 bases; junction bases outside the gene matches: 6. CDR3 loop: CASSEWGGVHSYEQYF. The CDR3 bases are TGTGCCAGCAGTGAATGGGGGGGGGTCCACTCCTACGAGCAGTACTTC.

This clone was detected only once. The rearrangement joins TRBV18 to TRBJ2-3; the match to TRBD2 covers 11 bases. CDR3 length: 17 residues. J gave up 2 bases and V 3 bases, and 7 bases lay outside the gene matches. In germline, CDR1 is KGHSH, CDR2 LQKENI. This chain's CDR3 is CASSPKRTSGPTDTQYF. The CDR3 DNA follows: TGTGCCAGCTCACCGAAACGGACTAGCGGGCCCACAGATACGCAGTATTTT.

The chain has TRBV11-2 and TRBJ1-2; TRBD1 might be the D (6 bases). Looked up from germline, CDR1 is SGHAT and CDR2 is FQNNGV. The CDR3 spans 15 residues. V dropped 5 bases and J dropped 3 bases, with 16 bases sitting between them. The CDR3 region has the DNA TGTGCCAGCAGCGCAGGGGTTCAAGGATACTATGGCTACACCTTC. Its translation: CASSAGVQGYYGYTF.

CDR3: CASSQVLGQGPNSNQPQHF. The CDR3 nucleotides read TGCGCCAGCAGCCAAGTCCTCGGACAGGGACCAAATAGCAATCAGCCCCAGCATTTT. The J gene is TRBJ1-5, the V gene TRBV4-1; 8 bases map to TRBD1. The junction had 11 bases not matched to a gene; V was cut back by 1 base and J by 0 bases. Germline V lookup: CDR1 MGHRA, CDR2 YSYEKL. CDR3 length: 19 residues.

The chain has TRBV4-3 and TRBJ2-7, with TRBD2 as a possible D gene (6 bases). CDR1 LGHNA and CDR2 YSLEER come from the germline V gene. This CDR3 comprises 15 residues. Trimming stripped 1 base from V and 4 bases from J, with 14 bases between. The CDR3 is CASSQGVAGRYEQYF. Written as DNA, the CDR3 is TGCGCCAGCAGCCAAGGGGTCGCGGGGCGATACGAGCAGTACTTC.

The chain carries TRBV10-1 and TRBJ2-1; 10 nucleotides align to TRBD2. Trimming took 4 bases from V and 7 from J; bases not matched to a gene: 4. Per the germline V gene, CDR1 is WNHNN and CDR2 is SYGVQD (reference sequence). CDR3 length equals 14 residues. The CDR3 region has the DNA TGCGCCAGCAGTGCCAGCGGGAGGGTGAATGAGCAGTTCTTC. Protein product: CASSASGRVNEQFF.

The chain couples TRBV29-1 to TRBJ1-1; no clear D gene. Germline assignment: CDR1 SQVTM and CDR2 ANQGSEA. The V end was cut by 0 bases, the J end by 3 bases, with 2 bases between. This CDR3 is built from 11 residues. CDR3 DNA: TGCAGCGTTGAAGAATACACTGAAGCTTTCTTT. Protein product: CSVEEYTEAFF.

The CDR3 DNA sequence: TGCAGCGTTGAAGGGGGGCGAGGCGGCTACACCTTC. Amino acid sequence: CSVEGGRGGYTF. The chain joins TRBV29-1 to TRBJ1-2, with D perhaps TRBD1 (6 bases). CDR1 SQVTM and CDR2 ANQGSEA come from the germline V gene. V shed 1 base and J shed 8 bases, with 11 bases lying between them. The CDR3 covers 12 residues. The whole variable domain, filled in from reference TRBV29-1 and TRBJ1-2, reads SAVISQKPSRDICQRGTSLTIQCQVDSQVTMMFWYRQQPGQSLTLIATANQGSEATYESGFVIDKFPISRPNLTFSTLTVSNMSPEDSSIYLCSVEGGRGGYTFGSGTRLTVV.

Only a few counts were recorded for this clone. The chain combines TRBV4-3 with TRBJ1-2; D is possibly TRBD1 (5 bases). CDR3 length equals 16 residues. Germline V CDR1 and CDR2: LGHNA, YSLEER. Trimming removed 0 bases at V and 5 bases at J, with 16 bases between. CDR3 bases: TGCGCCAGCAGCCAAGATTGGGGGGGAGGAGGTTATGGCTACACCTTC. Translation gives CASSQDWGGGGYGYTF.

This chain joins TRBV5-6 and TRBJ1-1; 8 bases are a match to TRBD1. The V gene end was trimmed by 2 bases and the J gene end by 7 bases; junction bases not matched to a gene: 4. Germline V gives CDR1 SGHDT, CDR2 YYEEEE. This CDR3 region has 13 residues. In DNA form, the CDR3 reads TGTGCCAGCAGCTTCGGACAGGGAGGTGAAGCTTTCTTT. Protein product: CASSFGQGGEAFF.

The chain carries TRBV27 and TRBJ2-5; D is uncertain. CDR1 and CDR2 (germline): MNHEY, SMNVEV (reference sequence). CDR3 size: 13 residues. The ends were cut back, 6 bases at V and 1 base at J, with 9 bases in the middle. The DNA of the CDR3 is TGTGCCAGCAGCCTACAGACCCAAGAGACCCAGTACTTC. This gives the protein CASSLQTQETQYF.

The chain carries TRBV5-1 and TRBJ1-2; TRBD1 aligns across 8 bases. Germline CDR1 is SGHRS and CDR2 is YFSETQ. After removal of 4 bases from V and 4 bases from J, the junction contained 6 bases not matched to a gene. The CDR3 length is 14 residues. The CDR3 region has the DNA TGCGCCAGCAGCAAGGACAGGGCGGGCTATGGCTACACCTTC. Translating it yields CASSKDRAGYGYTF.

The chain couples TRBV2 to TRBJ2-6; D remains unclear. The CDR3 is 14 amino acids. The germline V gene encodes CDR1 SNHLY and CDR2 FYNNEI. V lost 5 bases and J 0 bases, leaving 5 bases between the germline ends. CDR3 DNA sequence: TGTGCCAGCAGTCAGAGCTCTGGGGCCAACGTCCTGACTTTC. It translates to CASSQSSGANVLTF.

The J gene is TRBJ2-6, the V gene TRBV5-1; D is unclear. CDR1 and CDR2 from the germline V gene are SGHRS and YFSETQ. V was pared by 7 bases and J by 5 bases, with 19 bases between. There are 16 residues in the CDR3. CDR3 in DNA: TGCGCCAGCTTTCCCTGTTCACAAAGTCGGGCCAACGTCCTGACTTTC. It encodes CASFPCSQSRANVLTF. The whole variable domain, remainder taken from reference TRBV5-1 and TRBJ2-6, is KAGVTQTPRYLIKTRGQQVTLSCSPISGHRSVSWYQQTPGQGLQFLFEYFSETQRNKGNFPGRFSGRQFSNSRSEMNVSTLELGDSALYLCASFPCSQSRANVLTFGAGSRLTVL.

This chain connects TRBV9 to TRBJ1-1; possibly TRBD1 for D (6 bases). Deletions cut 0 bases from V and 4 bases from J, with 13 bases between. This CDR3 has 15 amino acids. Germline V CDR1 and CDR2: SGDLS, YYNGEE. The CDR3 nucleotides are TGTGCCAGCAGCGTAGCTTCAAGGGGGGGCACTGAAGCTTTCTTT. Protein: CASSVASRGGTEAFF.

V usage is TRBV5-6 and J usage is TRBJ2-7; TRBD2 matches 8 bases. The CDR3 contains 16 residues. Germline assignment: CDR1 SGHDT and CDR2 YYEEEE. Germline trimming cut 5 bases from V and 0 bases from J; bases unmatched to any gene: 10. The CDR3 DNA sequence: TGTGCCAGCAGGCCTCGGAGCGGGGGCGCCTCCTACGAGCAGTACTTC. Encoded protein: CASRPRSGGASYEQYF.

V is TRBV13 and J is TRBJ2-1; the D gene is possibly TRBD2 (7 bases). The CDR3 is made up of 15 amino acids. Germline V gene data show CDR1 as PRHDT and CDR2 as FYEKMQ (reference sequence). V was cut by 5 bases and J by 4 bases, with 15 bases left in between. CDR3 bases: TGTGCCAGCAGCCTCTGGGGGGGCCCGTACAATGAGCAGTTCTTC. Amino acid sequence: CASSLWGGPYNEQFF.

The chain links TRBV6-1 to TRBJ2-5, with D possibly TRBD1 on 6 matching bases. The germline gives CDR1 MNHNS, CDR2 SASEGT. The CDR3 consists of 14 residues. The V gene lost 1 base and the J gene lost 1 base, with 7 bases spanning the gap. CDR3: CASSEGRGQETQYF. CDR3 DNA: TGTGCCAGCAGTGAAGGCAGGGGCCAAGAGACCCAGTACTTC.

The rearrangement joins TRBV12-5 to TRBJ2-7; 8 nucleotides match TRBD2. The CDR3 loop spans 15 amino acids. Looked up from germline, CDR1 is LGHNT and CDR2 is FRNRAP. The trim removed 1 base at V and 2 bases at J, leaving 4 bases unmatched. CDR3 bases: TGTGCTAGTGGTTTGGCCGCGGGAGGCCCCTACGAGCAGTACTTC. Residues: CASGLAAGGPYEQYF. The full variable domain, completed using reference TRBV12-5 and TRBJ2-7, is DARVTQTPRHKVTEMGQEVTMRCQPILGHNTVFWYRQTMMQGLELLAYFRNRAPLDDSGMPKDRFSAEMPDATLATLKIQPSEPRDSAVYFCASGLAAGGPYEQYFGPGTRLTVT.